The 19 T cell receptor beta chains given below trace back to one sample, sequenced in a study of tumor-infiltrating lymphocytes in oesophageal squamous cell carcinoma. One entry per CDR3 protein results from TCRdb running MiXCR on the PCR reads. Found here are approximately 13,000 distinct CDR3 sequences, 52% of them singletons; the top ten hold 28%. The source material was esophageal tumor tissue. The receptors derive from a female donor with esophageal squamous cell carcinoma.

The chain carries TRBV15 and TRBJ1-3; D remains ambiguous. Germline lookup yields CDR1 LNHNV and CDR2 YYDKDF (reference sequence). V dropped 0 bases and J dropped 3 bases, with 9 bases sitting between them. The CDR3 is made up of 15 amino acids. The CDR3 loop is CATSRDLGFGNTIYF. CDR3 sequence (DNA): TGTGCCACCAGCAGAGATCTGGGGTTTGGAAACACCATATATTTT.

This clonotype was counted a few times. The chain has TRBV7-2 and TRBJ2-1, with D perhaps matching TRBD1 (7 bases). Germline V CDR1 and CDR2: SGHTA, FQGNSA. This CDR3 is 14 amino acids long. The V and J ends lost 5 bases and 7 bases respectively, with 15 bases between them. DNA of the CDR3: TGTGCCAGCAGCCCCAAGACAGGGAGGAATGAGCAGTTCTTC. Translation gives CASSPKTGRNEQFF.

This clonotype appeared many times. The chain has TRBV12-3 or TRBV12-4 and TRBJ1-4; D gene uncertain. This CDR3 has 13 residues. The germline V and J ends were trimmed by 6 bases and 6 bases, with 11 bases remaining between them. CDR3 coding DNA: TGTGCCAGCAGCCCAGACGGCCATGAAAAACTGTTTTTT. It is translated as CASSPDGHEKLFF.

The rearrangement links TRBV7-9 to TRBJ2-6; D uncertain. The DNA end is a closer match to TRBJ2-7, so the J assignment may be wrong. The CDR3 sequence is 16 residues long. The germline gives CDR1 SEHNR, CDR2 FQNEAQ (reference sequence). Here the CDR3 DNA reads TGTGCCAGCAGCTTCCCGACCTCCGTCGGAATTTTCGAGCAGTACTTC. This translates into CASSFPTSVGIFEQYF.

The V and J genes are TRBV6-5 and TRBJ2-2; D is ambiguous. V lost 6 bases to trimming and J lost 7 bases, with 12 bases between them. Germline CDR1 reads MNHEY; CDR2 reads SVGAGI. The CDR3 has 13 amino acids. The CDR3 DNA is TGTGCCAGCAGCGTCTTGGGTCTCGGGGAGCTGTTTTTT. Amino acids: CASSVLGLGELFF.

This clonotype was picked up a small number of times. Given a much more abundant clone one base away, this may be a read error. The rearrangement links TRBV11-2 to TRBJ2-3; 7 positions match TRBD1. CDR3 length equals 15 residues. V dropped 0 bases and J dropped 14; count of bases not matched to a gene: 14. Germline CDR1 is SGHAT and CDR2 is FQNNGV. The CDR3 spells CASSLDPTGAGELYF. The CDR3, as DNA: TGTGCCAGCAGCTTAGATCCTACAGGGGCCGGGGAGCTGTATTTT.

The rearrangement uses TRBV6-1 and TRBJ2-5, with 8 bases lining up with TRBD1. The CDR3 is 15 amino acids. Germline CDR1 MNHNS, CDR2 SASEGT. V shed 5 bases, J shed 1 base, and the junction held 6 bases outside the gene matches. The CDR3 protein is CASSSRGQAQETQYF. CDR3 bases: TGTGCCAGCAGTTCCAGGGGACAGGCCCAAGAGACCCAGTACTTC.

Concerning this clonotype: At one boundary the junction diverges from the germline segment, which might be a read error. The chain combines TRBV5-3 with TRBJ2-1; D uncertain. TRBV5-3 is an open reading frame, and its role is uncertain. The CDR3 runs 15 residues. In nucleotides, the CDR3 is TGTGCCAGCAGCTTGGACCCGAGCTCCTACAATGAGCAGTTCTTC. Amino acids: CASSLDPSSYNEQFF.

V and J are TRBV6-2 or TRBV6-3 and TRBJ2-5; TRBD2 is a possible D gene (6 bases). The J call is uncertain, as TRBJ2-7 better fits the DNA end. CDR3 length: 13 residues. The germline gives CDR1 MNHEY, CDR2 SVGEGT. The CDR3 sequence: CASTWGVRNEQYF. The CDR3 coding sequence is TGTGCCAGCACCTGGGGGGTTAGAAACGAGCAGTACTTC.

This clonotype was seen repeatedly, ten times or more. V gene TRBV19 combines with J gene TRBJ1-5; a possible D gene is TRBD1 (5 bases). This CDR3 has 14 amino acids. Per germline, CDR1 LNHDA and CDR2 SQIVND (reference sequence). V lost 5 bases and J 1 base, leaving 9 bases between the germline ends. DNA of the CDR3: TGTGCCAGTAGTGGGGGTAGGAGCAATCAGCCCCAGCATTTT. Translation gives CASSGGRSNQPQHF.

The gene calls are TRBV11-1 and TRBJ2-1; 11 bases match TRBD1. This CDR3 contains 14 residues. Looked up from germline, CDR1 is SGHAT and CDR2 is FQDESV (reference sequence). V lost 5 bases and J lost 9; bases outside the gene matches: 6. The CDR3 loop reads CASSPGQGAGEQFF. The CDR3 nucleotides are TGTGCCAGCAGCCCAGGACAGGGGGCAGGTGAGCAGTTCTTC.

V is TRBV12-3 or TRBV12-4 and J is TRBJ2-4, with 10 bases that match TRBD2. CDR3 length equals 16 residues. With 6 bases clipped from V and 13 bases from J, the junction kept 18 bases outside the gene matches. CDR3: CASRRTSGQGDQEQYF. The CDR3 region has the DNA TGTGCCAGCAGAAGGACTAGCGGCCAAGGGGACCAGGAGCAGTACTTC.

Regarding this clonotype: At one end the junction does not follow the germline gene, possibly because of a read error. The V call is TRBV25-1, the J call TRBJ2-3; D remains unclear. The J call may be in error: the DNA end matches TRBJ2-1 better. Looked up from germline, CDR1 is MGHDK and CDR2 is SYGVNS. The CDR3 has 14 amino acids. The CDR3 bases are TGTGCCAGCAGTGGATCCGCCCCCGGCAATGAACAGTTCTTC. Its translation: CASSGSAPGNEQFF.

This clonotype was counted many times. This chain links TRBV6-2 or TRBV6-3 with TRBJ2-7, with D possibly TRBD1 on 6 matching bases. This CDR3 region has 14 residues. V lost 6 bases, J lost 1 base, and 13 bases lay in between. The germline CDR1 and CDR2 sequences are MNHEY and SVGEGT. The CDR3 spells CASSSGQPSYEQYF. CDR3 DNA: TGTGCCAGCAGCTCAGGACAGCCTTCCTACGAGCAGTACTTC.

This clonotype was observed a few times. The chain couples TRBV7-8 to TRBJ2-7, with a weak D call TRBD1 (5 bases). Near its end, the DNA agrees better with TRBJ2-1, so the J call may be wrong. The CDR3 sequence is 16 residues long. Germline assignment: CDR1 SGHVS and CDR2 FQNEAQ. This chain's CDR3 is CASSRKGPNSYNEQFF. The DNA for the CDR3 is TGTGCCAGCAGCCGCAAGGGGCCAAACTCCTACAATGAGCAGTTCTTC.

The V call is TRBV18, the J call TRBJ2-3, with D maybe TRBD2 (5 bases). The CDR3 runs 14 residues. The V end was cut by 3 bases, the J end by 5 bases, with 12 bases between. Germline lookup yields CDR1 KGHSH and CDR2 LQKENI. The CDR3 sequence is CASSPRVEGDTQYF. The CDR3 coding sequence is TGTGCCAGCTCACCCCGGGTCGAGGGAGATACGCAGTATTTT.

V gene TRBV7-9 combines with J gene TRBJ2-7; 14 bases are shared with TRBD2. Germline CDR1 is SEHNR and CDR2 is FQNEAQ (reference sequence). The CDR3 extends over 15 amino acids. V gave up 3 bases and J gave up 3 bases; unmatched junction bases: 1. The CDR3 loop reads CASSLGTSGSYEQYF. CDR3 in DNA: TGTGCCAGCAGCTTGGGGACTAGCGGGAGCTACGAGCAGTACTTC.

This clonotype has just one count. The V gene is TRBV6-2 or TRBV6-3, the J gene TRBJ1-4; D not resolved. The CDR3 spans 14 residues. V was shortened by 2 bases and J by 0 bases, with 4 bases between the two germline ends. Germline V gene data show CDR1 as MNHEY and CDR2 as SVGEGT. The CDR3: CASSYGTTNEKLFF. The CDR3 DNA sequence: TGTGCCAGCAGTTACGGTACAACTAATGAAAAACTGTTTTTT.

The CDR3 here is CASSRDPGWSDTQYF. The DNA of the CDR3 is TGTGCCAGCAGTCGGGACCCCGGGTGGTCAGATACGCAGTATTTT. The chain has TRBV12-3 or TRBV12-4 and TRBJ2-3; D possibly uses TRBD1 or TRBD2 (5 bases each). Trimming removed 5 bases at V and 4 bases at J, with 16 bases between. CDR3 size: 15 residues.